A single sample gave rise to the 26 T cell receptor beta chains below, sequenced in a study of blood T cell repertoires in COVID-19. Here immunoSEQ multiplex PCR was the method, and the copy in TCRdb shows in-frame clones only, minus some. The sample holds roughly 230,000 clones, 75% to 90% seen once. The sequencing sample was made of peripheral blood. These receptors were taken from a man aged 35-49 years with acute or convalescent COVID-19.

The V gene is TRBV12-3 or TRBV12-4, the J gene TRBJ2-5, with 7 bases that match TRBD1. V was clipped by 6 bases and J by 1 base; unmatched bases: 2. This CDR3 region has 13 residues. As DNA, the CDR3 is TGTGCCAGCAGGAGACAGGGCCAAGAGACCCAGTACTTC. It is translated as CASRRQGQETQYF.

CDR3: CAWGQINYGYTF. Written as DNA, the CDR3 is TGTGCCTGGGGACAGATTAACTATGGCTACACCTTC. J is TRBJ1-2 and V is TRBV30, with a tentative D call TRBD1 (6 bases). The germline gives CDR1 GTSNPN, CDR2 SVGIG (reference sequence). Trimming removed 5 bases from V and 1 base from J, with 8 bases in between. The CDR3 spans 12 residues.

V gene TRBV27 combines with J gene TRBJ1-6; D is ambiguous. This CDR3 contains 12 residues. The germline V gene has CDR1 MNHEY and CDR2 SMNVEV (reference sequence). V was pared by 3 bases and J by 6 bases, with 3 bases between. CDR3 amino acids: CASSLSNSPLHF. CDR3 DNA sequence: TGTGCCAGCAGTTTGAGTAATTCACCCCTCCACTTT.

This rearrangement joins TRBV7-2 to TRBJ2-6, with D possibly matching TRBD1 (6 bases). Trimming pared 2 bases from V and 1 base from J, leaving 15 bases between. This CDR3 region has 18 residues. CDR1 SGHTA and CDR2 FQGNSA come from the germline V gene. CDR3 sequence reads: CASSLRAGVSSGANVLTF. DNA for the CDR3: TGTGCCAGCAGCTTAAGGGCAGGGGTTTCATCTGGGGCCAACGTCCTGACTTTC. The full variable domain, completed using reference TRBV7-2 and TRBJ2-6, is GAGVSQSPSNKVTEKGKDVELRCDPISGHTALYWYRQSLGQGLEFLIYFQGNSAPDKSGLPSDRFSAERTGGSVSTLTIQRTQQEDSAVYLCASSLRAGVSSGANVLTFGAGSRLTVL.

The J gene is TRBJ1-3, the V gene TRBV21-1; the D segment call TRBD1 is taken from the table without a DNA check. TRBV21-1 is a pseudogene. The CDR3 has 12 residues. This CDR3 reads CASGFSGNTIYF. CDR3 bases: TGTGCCAGCGGCTTCTCTGGAAACACCATATATTTT.

The CDR3 coding sequence is TGTGCCAGCAGTATAGCAACTAATGAAAAACTGTTTTTT. It encodes CASSIATNEKLFF. The chain links TRBV25-1 to TRBJ1-4, with D unresolved. Germline V CDR1 and CDR2: MGHDK, SYGVNS. Trimming took 5 bases from V and 0 from J, leaving 4 bases between them. The CDR3 length is 13 residues.

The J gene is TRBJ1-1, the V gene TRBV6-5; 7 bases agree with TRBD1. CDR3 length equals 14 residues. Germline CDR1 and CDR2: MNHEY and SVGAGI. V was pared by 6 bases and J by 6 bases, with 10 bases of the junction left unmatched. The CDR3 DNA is TGTGCCAGCAGGCGTACAGGGGAGGTCGCTGAAGCTTTCTTT. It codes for CASRRTGEVAEAFF.

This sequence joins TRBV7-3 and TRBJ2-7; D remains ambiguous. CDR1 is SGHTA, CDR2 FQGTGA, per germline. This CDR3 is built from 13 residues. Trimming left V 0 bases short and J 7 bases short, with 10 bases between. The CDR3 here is CASSLTSSEEQYF. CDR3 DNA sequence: TGTGCCAGCAGCTTAACTTCGTCGGAGGAGCAGTACTTC.

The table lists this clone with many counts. The CDR3 loop is CAWRRPDRENTEAFF. The CDR3 DNA sequence: TGTGCCTGGAGACGACCCGACAGGGAGAACACTGAAGCTTTCTTT. The V gene is TRBV30, the J gene TRBJ1-1, with 7 bases identical to TRBD1. CDR1 GTSNPN and CDR2 SVGIG come from the germline V gene (reference sequence). V shed 3 bases, J shed 1 base, and the junction held 8 bases outside the gene matches. The CDR3 is 15 amino acids.

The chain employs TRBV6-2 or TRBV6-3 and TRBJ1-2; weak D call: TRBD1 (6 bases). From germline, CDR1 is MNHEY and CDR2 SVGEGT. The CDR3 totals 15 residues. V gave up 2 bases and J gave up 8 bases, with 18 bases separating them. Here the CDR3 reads CASSYQGPQGSGYTF. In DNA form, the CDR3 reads TGTGCCAGCAGTTACCAAGGCCCACAGGGTTCGGGCTACACCTTC.

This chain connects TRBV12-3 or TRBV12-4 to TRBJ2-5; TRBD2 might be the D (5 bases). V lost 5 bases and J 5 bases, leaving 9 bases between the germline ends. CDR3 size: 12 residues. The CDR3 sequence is CASSDQRETQYF. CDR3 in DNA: TGTGCCAGCAGTGATCAGCGGGAGACCCAGTACTTC.

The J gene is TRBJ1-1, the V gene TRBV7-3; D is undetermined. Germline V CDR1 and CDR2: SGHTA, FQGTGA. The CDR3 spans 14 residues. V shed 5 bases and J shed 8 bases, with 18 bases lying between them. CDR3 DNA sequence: TGTGCCAGCAGCCCCCTAGTCCCAGCGAGAGAAGCTTTCTTT. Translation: CASSPLVPAREAFF.

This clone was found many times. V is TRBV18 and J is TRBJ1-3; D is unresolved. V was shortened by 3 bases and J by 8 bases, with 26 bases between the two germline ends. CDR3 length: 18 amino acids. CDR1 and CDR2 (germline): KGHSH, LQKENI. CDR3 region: CASSPPSRFMARGDTIYF. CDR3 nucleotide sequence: TGTGCCAGCTCACCCCCGAGCCGATTTATGGCCCGGGGAGACACCATATATTTT.

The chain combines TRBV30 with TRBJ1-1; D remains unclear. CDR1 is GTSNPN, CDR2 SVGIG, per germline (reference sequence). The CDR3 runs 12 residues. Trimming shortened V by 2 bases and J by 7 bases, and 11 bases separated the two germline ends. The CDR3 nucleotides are TGTGCCTGGAGTATAACACCGTATGAAGCTTTCTTT. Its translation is CAWSITPYEAFF.

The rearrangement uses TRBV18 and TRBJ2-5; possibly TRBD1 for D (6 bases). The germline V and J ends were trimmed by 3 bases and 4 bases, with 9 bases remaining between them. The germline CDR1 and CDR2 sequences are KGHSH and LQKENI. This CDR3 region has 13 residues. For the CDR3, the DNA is TGTGCCAGCTCACCGAGGGGGTTAGAGACCCAGTACTTC. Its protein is CASSPRGLETQYF. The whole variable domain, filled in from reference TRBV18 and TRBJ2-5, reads NAGVMQNPRHLVRRRGQEARLRCSPMKGHSHVYWYRQLPEEGLKFMVYLQKENIIDESGMPKERFSAEFPKEGPSILRIQQVVRGDSAAYFCASSPRGLETQYFGPGTRLLVL.

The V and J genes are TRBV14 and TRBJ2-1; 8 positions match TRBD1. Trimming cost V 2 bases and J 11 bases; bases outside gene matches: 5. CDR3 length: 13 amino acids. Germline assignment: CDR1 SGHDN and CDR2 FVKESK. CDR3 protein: CASSQLTGAKQFF. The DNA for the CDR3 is TGTGCCAGCAGCCAACTGACAGGGGCTAAGCAGTTCTTC.

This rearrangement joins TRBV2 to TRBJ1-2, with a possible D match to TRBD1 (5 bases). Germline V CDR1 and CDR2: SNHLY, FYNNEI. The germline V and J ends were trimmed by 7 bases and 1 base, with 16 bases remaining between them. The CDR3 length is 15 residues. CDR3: CASTPRRGNNYGYTF. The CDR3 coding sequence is TGTGCCAGCACTCCCCGACGGGGGAATAACTATGGCTACACCTTC.

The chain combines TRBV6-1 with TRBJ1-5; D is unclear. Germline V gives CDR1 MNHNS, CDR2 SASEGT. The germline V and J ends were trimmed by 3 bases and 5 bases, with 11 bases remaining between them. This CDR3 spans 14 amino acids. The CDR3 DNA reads TGTGCCAGCAGTGAGGGAGGGAGGTATCAGCCCCAGCATTTT. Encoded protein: CASSEGGRYQPQHF.

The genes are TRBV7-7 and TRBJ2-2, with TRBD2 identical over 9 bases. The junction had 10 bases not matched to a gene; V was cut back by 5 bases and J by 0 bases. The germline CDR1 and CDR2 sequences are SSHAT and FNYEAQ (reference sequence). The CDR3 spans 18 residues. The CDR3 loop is CASSARRVAGANTGELFF. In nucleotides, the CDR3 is TGTGCCAGCAGCGCCCGTCGGGTAGCGGGGGCGAACACCGGGGAGCTGTTTTTT.

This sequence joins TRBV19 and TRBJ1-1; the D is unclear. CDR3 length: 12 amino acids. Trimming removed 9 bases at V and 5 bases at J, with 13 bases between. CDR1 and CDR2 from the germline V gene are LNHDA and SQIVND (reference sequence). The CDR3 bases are TGTGCCAGCCAAACAGTACAGACTGAAGCTTTCTTT. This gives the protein CASQTVQTEAFF.

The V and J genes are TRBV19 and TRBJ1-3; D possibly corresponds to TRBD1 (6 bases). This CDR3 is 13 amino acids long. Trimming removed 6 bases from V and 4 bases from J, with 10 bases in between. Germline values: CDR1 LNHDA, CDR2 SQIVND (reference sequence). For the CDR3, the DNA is TGTGCCAGTAGGTGGACAGCGGGAAACACCATATATTTT. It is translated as CASRWTAGNTIYF.

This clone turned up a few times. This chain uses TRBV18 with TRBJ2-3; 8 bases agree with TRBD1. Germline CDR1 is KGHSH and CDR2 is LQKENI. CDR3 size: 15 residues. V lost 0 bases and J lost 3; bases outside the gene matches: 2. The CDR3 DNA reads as TGTGCCAGCTCACCACCTAGACAGGGGACAGATACGCAGTATTTT. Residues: CASSPPRQGTDTQYF.

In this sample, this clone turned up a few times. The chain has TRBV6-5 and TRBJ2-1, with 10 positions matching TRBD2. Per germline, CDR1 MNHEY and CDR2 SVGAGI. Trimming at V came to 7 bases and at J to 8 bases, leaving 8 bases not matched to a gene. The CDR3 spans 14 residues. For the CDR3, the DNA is TGTGCCAGCATAATAGCGGGAGGTCTGGATGAGCAGTTCTTC. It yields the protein CASIIAGGLDEQFF.

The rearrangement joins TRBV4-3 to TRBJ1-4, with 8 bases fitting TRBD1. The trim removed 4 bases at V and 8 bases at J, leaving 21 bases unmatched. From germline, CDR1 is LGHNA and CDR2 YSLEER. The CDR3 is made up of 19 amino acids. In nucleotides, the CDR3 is TGCGCCAGCAGCCCTCACAAGGGGTCCCTGACAGGGGAGTACGAAAAACTGTTTTTT. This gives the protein CASSPHKGSLTGEYEKLFF.

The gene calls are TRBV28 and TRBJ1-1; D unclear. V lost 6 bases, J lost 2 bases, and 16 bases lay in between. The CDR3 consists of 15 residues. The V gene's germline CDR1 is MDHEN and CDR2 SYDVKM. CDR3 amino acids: CASSHMRELNTEAFF. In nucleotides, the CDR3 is TGTGCCAGCAGCCATATGAGGGAGTTAAACACTGAAGCTTTCTTT. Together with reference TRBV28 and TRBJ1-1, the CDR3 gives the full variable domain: DVKVTQSSRYLVKRTGEKVFLECVQDMDHENMFWYRQDPGLGLRLIYFSYDVKMKEKGDIPEGYSVSREKKERFSLILESASTNQTSMYLCASSHMRELNTEAFFGQGTRLTVV.

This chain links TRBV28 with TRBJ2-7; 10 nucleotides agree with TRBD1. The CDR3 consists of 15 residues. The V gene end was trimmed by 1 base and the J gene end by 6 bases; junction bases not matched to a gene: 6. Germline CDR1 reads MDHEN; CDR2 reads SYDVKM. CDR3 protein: CASSLSRDRGGEQYF. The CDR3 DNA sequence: TGTGCCAGCAGTTTATCCCGGGACAGGGGAGGCGAGCAGTACTTC. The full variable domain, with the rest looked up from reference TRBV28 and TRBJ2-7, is DVKVTQSSRYLVKRTGEKVFLECVQDMDHENMFWYRQDPGLGLRLIYFSYDVKMKEKGDIPEGYSVSREKKERFSLILESASTNQTSMYLCASSLSRDRGGEQYFGPGTRLTVT.